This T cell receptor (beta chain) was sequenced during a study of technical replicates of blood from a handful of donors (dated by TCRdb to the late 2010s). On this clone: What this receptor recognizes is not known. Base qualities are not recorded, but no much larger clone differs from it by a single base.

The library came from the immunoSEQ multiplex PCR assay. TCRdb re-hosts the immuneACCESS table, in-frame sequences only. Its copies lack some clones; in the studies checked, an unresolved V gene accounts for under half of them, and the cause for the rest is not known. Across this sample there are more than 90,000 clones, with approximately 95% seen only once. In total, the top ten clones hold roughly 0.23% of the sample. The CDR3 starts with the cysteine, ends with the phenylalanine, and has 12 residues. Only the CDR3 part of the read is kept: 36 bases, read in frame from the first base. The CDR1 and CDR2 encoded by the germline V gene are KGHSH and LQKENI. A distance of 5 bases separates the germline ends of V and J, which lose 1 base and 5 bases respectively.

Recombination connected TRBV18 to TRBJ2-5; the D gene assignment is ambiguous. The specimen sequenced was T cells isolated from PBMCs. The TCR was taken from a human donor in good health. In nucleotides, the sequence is TGTGCCAGCTCACCACGAGGCGAGACCCAGTACTTC. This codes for CASSPRGETQYF.